This T cell receptor (beta chain) was recovered during a study of vaccination and CD4 T cells after COVID-19. Scientists ran DNA taken from cultured CD4+ T cells through the Oncomine TCR Beta short-read assay for sequencing. Cultured CD4+ T cells yielded the extracted genomic DNA. TCRdb independently ran MiXCR on the PCR reads; one entry per CDR3 protein. The table records over 12,000 distinct CDR3 sequences, about 50% of them present only once. The CDR3 sequence is 16 residues long. The V gene end was trimmed by 3 bases and the J gene end by 11 bases; junction bases not matched to a gene: 13. CDR1 is LNHNV and CDR2 is YYDKDF in the germline V gene (reference sequence). Documented treatment: roughly 10-day PBMC culture with coronavirus spike peptide pools or control peptides (ViraFEST assay). A word on this clonotype: Its antigen is not known.

Overall study results and limits: Reactive clonotype counts went from median roughly 19 after infection to about 38 after vaccination, nonsignificantly.

The sequenced sample consisted of CD4+ T cells from blood, cultured in vitro. The genes are TRBV15 and TRBJ2-3; 11 nucleotides agree with TRBD1. The TCR was taken from a human donor who had recovered from COVID-19. The CDR3 is CATSRYPGQGGQKQYF. CDR3 bases: TGTGCCACCAGCAGGTATCCGGGACAGGGGGGTCAAAAGCAGTATTTT.